This T cell receptor (beta chain) was profiled in a study of T cell changes during pregnancy in multiple sclerosis. The V and J ends lost 2 bases and 5 bases, in that order; junction bases with no gene match: 10. CDR1 and CDR2 (germline): SGHNT, YYREEE (reference sequence). CDR3 length: 15 amino acids. Assay used: immunoSEQ multiplex PCR; TCRdb lists only in-frame clones, some missing. This sample has tens of thousands of clones, with almost 95% found just once. This clone has only a few counts. The starting material was peripheral blood, obtained in the third trimester of pregnancy. This receptor was taken from a female donor with multiple sclerosis, enrolled in a pregnancy study. The chain employs TRBV5-4 and TRBJ2-7; 7 bases map to TRBD2. For the CDR3, the DNA is TGTGCCAGCAGCTTTAGGGCGGGAGCAGTCAACGAGCAGTACTTC. Encoded protein: CASSFRAGAVNEQYF.